These 24 T cell receptor beta chains came from one sample sequenced in a study of shared clonotypes between healthy human individuals. Repertoires were generated with immunoSEQ multiplex PCR, while TCRdb's copy carries only in-frame clones and drops some. The sample has a few million clones, 90% to 97% seen once. Sequenced material: naive CD4+ T cells sorted from blood. Subset meaning: CD45RA+ positively selected. The receptors derive from a man aged 18 to 29 in good health.

This chain joins TRBV6-6 and TRBJ1-2; 9 bases map to TRBD1. The V segment lost 0 bases and the J segment 6 bases; nucleotides outside the gene matches: 5. Germline loops: CDR1 MNHNY, CDR2 SVGAGI (reference sequence). The CDR3 length is 15 residues. In DNA form, the CDR3 reads TGTGCCAGCAGTTACTCAGAGACAGGGGGGGATGGCTACACCTTC. Translating gives CASSYSETGGDGYTF.

This clone was seen a few times. The chain joins TRBV14 to TRBJ1-6; D gene ambiguous. CDR3 length equals 14 residues. Germline CDR1 and CDR2: SGHDN and FVKESK. V was shortened by 4 bases and J by 7 bases, with 11 bases between the two germline ends. CDR3 DNA sequence: TGTGCCAGCAGCCTGTTCTCCAAGAATTCACCCCTCCACTTT. Encoded protein: CASSLFSKNSPLHF.

The V gene is TRBV25-1, the J gene TRBJ1-2; 7 bases line up with TRBD1. Looked up from germline, CDR1 is MGHDK and CDR2 is SYGVNS. V lost 3 bases, J lost 4 bases, and 8 bases stayed unmatched. CDR3 length: 15 amino acids. CDR3 coding DNA: TGTGCCAGCAGTGATAGCGGAGGGGGCTTCTATGGCTACACCTTC. This encodes CASSDSGGGFYGYTF.

The CDR3: CASSTGPLTSGNTIYF. The CDR3 DNA is TGCGCCAGCAGCACGGGACCCCTAACCTCTGGAAACACCATATATTTT. The rearrangement links TRBV5-1 to TRBJ1-3; a weak D match, TRBD1 (5 bases). V lost 4 bases and J lost 0, with 14 bases in between. The CDR3 spans 16 residues. Germline V CDR1 and CDR2: SGHRS, YFSETQ.

The rearrangement uses TRBV5-1 and TRBJ2-7; D is possibly TRBD2 (5 bases). Germline V lookup: CDR1 SGHRS, CDR2 YFSETQ. V lost 0 bases and J 2 bases, leaving 9 bases between the germline ends. The CDR3 is made up of 14 amino acids. The CDR3 region is CASSLGGWTYEQYF. The CDR3 coding sequence is TGCGCCAGCAGCTTGGGAGGGTGGACCTACGAGCAGTACTTC.

The chain joins TRBV7-2 to TRBJ2-7; 9 bases match TRBD1. CDR3 size: 15 residues. J gave up 2 bases and V 4 bases, and 6 bases lay outside the gene matches. Germline CDR1 and CDR2: SGHTA and FQGNSA. The CDR3 DNA follows: TGTGCCAGCAGCTGGGGACAGGGAGGTACCTACGAGCAGTACTTC. This encodes CASSWGQGGTYEQYF.

The chain joins TRBV6-5 to TRBJ1-1; D call uncertain. Germline lookup yields CDR1 MNHEY and CDR2 SVGAGI. There are 13 residues in the CDR3. Trimming left V 2 bases short and J 4 bases short, with 8 bases between. The CDR3 nucleotides are TGTGCCAGCAGTTACGATCGCCTCACTGAAGCTTTCTTT. This encodes CASSYDRLTEAFF.

This clone has only one observation. The rearrangement joins TRBV30 to TRBJ1-5; D is perhaps TRBD1 (6 bases). Trimming left V 5 bases short and J 2 bases short, with 10 bases between. CDR3 length: 13 amino acids. CDR1 GTSNPN and CDR2 SVGIG come from the germline V gene (reference sequence). The CDR3 bases are TGTGCCTGGCAACAGGGAGGCAATCAGCCCCAGCATTTT. Translation: CAWQQGGNQPQHF.

The V gene is TRBV6-1, the J gene TRBJ1-3; TRBD1 aligns across 7 bases. V shed 3 bases, J shed 0 bases, and the junction held 8 bases outside the gene matches. Germline values: CDR1 MNHNS, CDR2 SASEGT. This CDR3 is built from 17 residues. CDR3 nucleotide sequence: TGTGCCAGCAGTGAGGGACTGGGACAGAGCTCTGGAAACACCATATATTTT. Protein sequence: CASSEGLGQSSGNTIYF.

The rearrangement links TRBV7-2 to TRBJ2-5; no firm D call. V was cut by 1 base and J by 6 bases, with 9 bases left in between. The CDR3 length is 13 residues. Germline V gene sequence: CDR1 SGHTA, CDR2 FQGNSA. CDR3 sequence: CASSLELLKTQYF. In DNA, the CDR3 is TGTGCCAGCAGCTTAGAACTACTAAAGACCCAGTACTTC. Drawing the rest from reference TRBV7-2 and TRBJ2-5, the complete variable domain is GAGVSQSPSNKVTEKGKDVELRCDPISGHTALYWYRQSLGQGLEFLIYFQGNSAPDKSGLPSDRFSAERTGGSVSTLTIQRTQQEDSAVYLCASSLELLKTQYFGPGTRLLVL.

V is TRBV6-5 and J is TRBJ1-2; weak D call: TRBD1 (5 bases). V was pared by 5 bases and J by 4 bases, with 11 bases between. Looked up from germline, CDR1 is MNHEY and CDR2 is SVGAGI. The length of the CDR3 is 13 residues. CDR3 nucleotides: TGTGCCAGCAGTGGGGCTAATGGCTATGGCTACACCTTC. This translates into CASSGANGYGYTF.

J is TRBJ1-6 and V is TRBV25-1, with TRBD1 matching 9 bases. Per germline, CDR1 MGHDK and CDR2 SYGVNS. V lost 4 bases to trimming and J lost 12 bases; unmatched junction nucleotides: 4. This CDR3 has 13 amino acids. The CDR3 loop is CASSAGQGIPLHF. DNA for the CDR3: TGTGCCAGCAGTGCGGGACAGGGCATACCCCTCCACTTT.

V usage is TRBV5-5 and J usage is TRBJ1-1; no reliable D call. V was shortened by 3 bases and J by 8 bases, with 17 bases between the two germline ends. Germline V CDR1 and CDR2: SGHKS, YYEKEE (reference sequence). The CDR3 spans 14 residues. The CDR3 sequence is CASSWVMTPGEAFF. CDR3 sequence (DNA): TGTGCCAGCAGCTGGGTAATGACGCCGGGGGAAGCTTTCTTT.

With regard to this clone: The same CDR3 is also encoded by other DNA sequences in this sample. The chain couples TRBV30 to TRBJ2-5, with D maybe TRBD2 (6 bases). V dropped 2 bases and J dropped 4 bases, with 11 bases sitting between them. CDR1 GTSNPN and CDR2 SVGIG come from the germline V gene (reference sequence). This CDR3 comprises 13 residues. The DNA for the CDR3 is TGTGCCTGGAGTAGTGGGGGAGGAGAGACCCAGTACTTC. This codes for CAWSSGGGETQYF.

The rearrangement links TRBV5-1 to TRBJ2-7; 9 bases are shared with TRBD1. The CDR3 totals 15 residues. The V gene end was trimmed by 4 bases and the J gene end by 2 bases; junction bases not matched to a gene: 7. Germline CDR1 is SGHRS and CDR2 is YFSETQ. The CDR3 coding sequence is TGCGCCAGCAGCAGCCCGGACAGGGGCGCCTACGAGCAGTACTTC. Residues: CASSSPDRGAYEQYF.

The chain links TRBV28 to TRBJ1-6; D is ambiguous. V lost 4 bases and J lost 10, with 11 bases in between. The germline gives CDR1 MDHEN, CDR2 SYDVKM. This CDR3 contains 13 residues. The CDR3 protein is CASSSDIGSPLHF. DNA of the CDR3: TGTGCCAGCAGTTCTGACATTGGCTCACCCCTCCACTTT. The full variable domain, completed using reference TRBV28 and TRBJ1-6, is DVKVTQSSRYLVKRTGEKVFLECVQDMDHENMFWYRQDPGLGLRLIYFSYDVKMKEKGDIPEGYSVSREKKERFSLILESASTNQTSMYLCASSSDIGSPLHFGNGTRLTVT.

This sequence joins TRBV6-1 and TRBJ1-5, with D possibly matching TRBD1 (5 bases). The CDR3 contains 14 residues. With 5 bases removed from V and 4 bases from J, the gap between germline ends came to 12 bases. Germline CDR1 MNHNS, CDR2 SASEGT. As DNA, the CDR3 is TGTGCCAGCAGTTTATGGGGGGGGAATCAGCCCCAGCATTTT. It translates to CASSLWGGNQPQHF.

J is TRBJ2-7 and V is TRBV19; no clear D gene. The CDR3 has 14 residues. Germline CDR1 and CDR2: LNHDA and SQIVND (reference sequence). Trimming shortened V by 4 bases and J by 2 bases, and 12 bases separated the two germline ends. The CDR3 region is CASSNPDTAYEQYF. CDR3 DNA: TGTGCCAGTAGTAACCCAGACACCGCCTACGAGCAGTACTTC.

V is TRBV27 and J is TRBJ2-5; D possibly corresponds to TRBD1 (6 bases). The CDR3 is 14 amino acids. The germline V and J ends were trimmed by 5 bases and 5 bases, with 15 bases remaining between them. Germline V lookup: CDR1 MNHEY, CDR2 SMNVEV (reference sequence). This CDR3 reads CASSVHRGSETQYF. CDR3 coding DNA: TGTGCCAGCAGTGTACATAGGGGGAGTGAGACCCAGTACTTC.

This sequence joins TRBV4-3 and TRBJ2-1, with a possible D match to TRBD2 (6 bases). Trimming cost V 1 base and J 4 bases, with 14 bases left between them. CDR1 and CDR2 from the germline V gene are LGHNA and YSLEER. CDR3 length equals 16 residues. The CDR3 DNA reads as TGCGCCAGCAGCCAAGGCCCGGGACTGACGTACAATGAGCAGTTCTTC. Its protein is CASSQGPGLTYNEQFF.

CDR3 region: CASSSTGDPNQPQHF. CDR3 in DNA: TGCGCCAGCAGCTCAACAGGGGACCCCAATCAGCCCCAGCATTTT. This chain joins TRBV5-1 and TRBJ1-5, with 7 bases matching TRBD1. The CDR3 contains 15 residues. Germline assignment: CDR1 SGHRS and CDR2 YFSETQ. J gave up 3 bases and V 3 bases, and 6 bases lay outside the gene matches.

The chain has TRBV7-3 and TRBJ2-7; D remains ambiguous. The V gene's germline CDR1 is SGHTA and CDR2 FQGTGA. The CDR3 spans 15 residues. Trimming took off 1 base at V and 6 bases at J, with 16 bases between the two ends. CDR3 sequence (DNA): TGTGCCAGCAGCTTAAAGCCCCGCTTGGGGTCCGAGCAGTACTTC. Its protein product is CASSLKPRLGSEQYF.

This chain joins TRBV10-3 and TRBJ2-7; possible D gene TRBD1, 5 bases. The CDR3 sequence is 15 residues long. CDR1 and CDR2 from the germline V gene are ENHRY and SYGVKD. Trimming left V 6 bases short and J 0 bases short, with 15 bases between. The chain's CDR3 is CAISEPRETSYEQYF. In DNA, the CDR3 is TGTGCCATCAGCGAACCCAGGGAAACCTCCTACGAGCAGTACTTC.

The rearrangement joins TRBV6-1 to TRBJ2-3; TRBD1 matches 12 bases. Germline-derived CDR1 and CDR2 are MNHNS and SASEGT. The CDR3 is 15 residues long. Trimming at V came to 9 bases and at J to 0 bases, leaving 4 bases not matched to a gene. The DNA of the CDR3 is TGTGCCAGTGAGGGACAGGGGGCCAGCACAGATACGCAGTATTTT. The encoded protein is CASEGQGASTDTQYF.